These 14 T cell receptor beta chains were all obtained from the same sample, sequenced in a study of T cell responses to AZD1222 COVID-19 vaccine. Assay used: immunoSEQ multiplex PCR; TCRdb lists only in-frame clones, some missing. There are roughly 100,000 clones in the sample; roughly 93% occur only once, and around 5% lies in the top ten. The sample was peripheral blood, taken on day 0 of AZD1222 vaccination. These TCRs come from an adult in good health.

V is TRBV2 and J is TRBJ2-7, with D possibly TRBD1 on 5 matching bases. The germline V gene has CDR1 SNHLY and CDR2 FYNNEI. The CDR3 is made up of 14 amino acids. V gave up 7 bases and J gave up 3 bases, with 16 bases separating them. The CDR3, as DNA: TGTGCCAGCAAGGGGATCACCTTGGGCTACGAGCAGTACTTC. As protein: CASKGITLGYEQYF.

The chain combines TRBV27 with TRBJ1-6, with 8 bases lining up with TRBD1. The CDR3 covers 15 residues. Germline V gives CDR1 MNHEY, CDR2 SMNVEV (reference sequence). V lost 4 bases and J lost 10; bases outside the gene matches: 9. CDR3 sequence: CASSSQGQARSPLHF. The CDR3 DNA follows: TGTGCCAGCAGTTCCCAGGGACAGGCGCGATCACCCCTCCACTTT.

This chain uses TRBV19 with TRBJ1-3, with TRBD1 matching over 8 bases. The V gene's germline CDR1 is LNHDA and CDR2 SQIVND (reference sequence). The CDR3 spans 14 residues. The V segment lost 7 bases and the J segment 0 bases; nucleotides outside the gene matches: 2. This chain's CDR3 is CASNDRGSGNTIYF. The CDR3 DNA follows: TGTGCCAGTAACGACAGGGGCTCTGGAAACACCATATATTTT.

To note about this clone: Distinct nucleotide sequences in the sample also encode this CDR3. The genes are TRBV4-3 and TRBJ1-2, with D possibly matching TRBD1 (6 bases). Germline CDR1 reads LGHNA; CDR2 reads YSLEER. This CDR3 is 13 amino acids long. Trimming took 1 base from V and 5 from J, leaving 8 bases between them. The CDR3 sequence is CASSQGQGYGYTF. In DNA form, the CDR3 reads TGCGCCAGCAGCCAAGGGCAGGGGTATGGCTACACCTTC.

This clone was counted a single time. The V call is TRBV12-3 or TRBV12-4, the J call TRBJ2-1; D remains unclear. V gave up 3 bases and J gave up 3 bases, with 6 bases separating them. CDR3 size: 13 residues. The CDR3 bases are TGTGCCAGCAGTTTCAGCCTCTACAATGAGCAGTTCTTC. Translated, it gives CASSFSLYNEQFF.

The chain's CDR3 is CALRTVSYNEQFF. The DNA for the CDR3 is TGTGCCTTACGGACAGTCTCCTACAATGAGCAGTTCTTC. The chain employs TRBV30 and TRBJ2-1, with a possible D match to TRBD1 (6 bases). Germline lookup yields CDR1 GTSNPN and CDR2 SVGIG (reference sequence). The V end was cut by 7 bases, the J end by 0 bases, with 10 bases between. The CDR3 covers 13 residues.

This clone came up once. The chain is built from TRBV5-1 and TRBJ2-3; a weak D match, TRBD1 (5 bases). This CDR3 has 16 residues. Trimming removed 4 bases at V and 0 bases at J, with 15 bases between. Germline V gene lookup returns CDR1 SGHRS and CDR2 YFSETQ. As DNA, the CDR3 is TGCGCCAGCAGCCCGGGTAGGGGCGTGAGCACAGATACGCAGTATTTT. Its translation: CASSPGRGVSTDTQYF.

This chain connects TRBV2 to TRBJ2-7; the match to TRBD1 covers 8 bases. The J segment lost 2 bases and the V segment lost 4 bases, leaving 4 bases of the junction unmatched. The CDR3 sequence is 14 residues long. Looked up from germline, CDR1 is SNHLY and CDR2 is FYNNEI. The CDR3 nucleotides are TGTGCCAGCAGTGTACGACAGGGGCCCTACGAGCAGTACTTC. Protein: CASSVRQGPYEQYF.

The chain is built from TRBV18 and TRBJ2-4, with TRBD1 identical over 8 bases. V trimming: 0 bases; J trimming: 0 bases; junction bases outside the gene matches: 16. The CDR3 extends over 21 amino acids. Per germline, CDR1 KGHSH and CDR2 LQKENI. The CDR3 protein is CASSPPPIWTGSRLAKNIQYF. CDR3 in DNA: TGTGCCAGCTCACCACCCCCAATCTGGACAGGGAGCCGACTAGCCAAAAACATTCAGTACTTC.

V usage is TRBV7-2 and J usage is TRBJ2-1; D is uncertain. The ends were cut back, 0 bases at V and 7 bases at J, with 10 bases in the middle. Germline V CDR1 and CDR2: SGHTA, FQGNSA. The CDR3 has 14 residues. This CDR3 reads CASSLALATNEQFF. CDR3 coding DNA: TGTGCCAGCAGCTTAGCGCTGGCAACAAATGAGCAGTTCTTC.

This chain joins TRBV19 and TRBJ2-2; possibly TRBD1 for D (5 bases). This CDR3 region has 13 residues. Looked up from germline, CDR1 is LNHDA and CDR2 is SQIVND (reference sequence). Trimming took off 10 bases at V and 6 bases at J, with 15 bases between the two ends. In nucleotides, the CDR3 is TGTGCCACCACATGGGGCAGGGCCGGGGAGCTGTTTTTT. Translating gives CATTWGRAGELFF. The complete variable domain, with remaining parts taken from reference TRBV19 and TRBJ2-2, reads DGGITQSPKYLFRKEGQNVTLSCEQNLNHDAMYWYRQDPGQGLRLIYYSQIVNDFQKGDIAEGYSVSREKKESFPLTVTSAQKNPTAFYLCATTWGRAGELFFGEGSRLTVL.

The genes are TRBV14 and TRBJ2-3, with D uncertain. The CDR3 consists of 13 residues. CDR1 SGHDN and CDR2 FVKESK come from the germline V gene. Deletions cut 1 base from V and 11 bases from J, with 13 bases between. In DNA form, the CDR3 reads TGTGCCAGCAGCCAAGGAACGGCTAGGGAGCAGTATTTT. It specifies CASSQGTAREQYF.

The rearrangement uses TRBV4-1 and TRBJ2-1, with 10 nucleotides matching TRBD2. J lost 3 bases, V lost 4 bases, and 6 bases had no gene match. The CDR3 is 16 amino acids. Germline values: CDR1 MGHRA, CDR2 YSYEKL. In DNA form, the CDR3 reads TGCGCCAGCAGCCTCCGGACTAGCGGAGACTACAATGAGCAGTTCTTC. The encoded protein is CASSLRTSGDYNEQFF.

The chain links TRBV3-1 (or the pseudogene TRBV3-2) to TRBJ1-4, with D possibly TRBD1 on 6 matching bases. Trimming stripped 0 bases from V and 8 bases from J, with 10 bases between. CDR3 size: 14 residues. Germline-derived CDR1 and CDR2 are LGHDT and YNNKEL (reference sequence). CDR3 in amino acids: CASSQEAGEEKLFF. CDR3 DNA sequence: TGTGCCAGCAGCCAAGAGGCAGGGGAGGAAAAACTGTTTTTT.